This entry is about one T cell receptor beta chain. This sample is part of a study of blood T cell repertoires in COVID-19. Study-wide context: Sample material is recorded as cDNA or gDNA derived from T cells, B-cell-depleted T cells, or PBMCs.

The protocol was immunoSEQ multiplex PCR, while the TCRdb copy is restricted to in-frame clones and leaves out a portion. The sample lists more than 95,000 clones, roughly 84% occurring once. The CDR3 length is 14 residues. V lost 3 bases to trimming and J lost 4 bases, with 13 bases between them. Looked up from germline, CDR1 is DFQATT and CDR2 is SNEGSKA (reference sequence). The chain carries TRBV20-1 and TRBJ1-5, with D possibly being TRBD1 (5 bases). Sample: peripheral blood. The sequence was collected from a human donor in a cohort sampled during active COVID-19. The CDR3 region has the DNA TGCAGTGCTAGTCTGCAGGGAGGAAATCAGCCCCAGCATTTT. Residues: CSASLQGGNQPQHF.